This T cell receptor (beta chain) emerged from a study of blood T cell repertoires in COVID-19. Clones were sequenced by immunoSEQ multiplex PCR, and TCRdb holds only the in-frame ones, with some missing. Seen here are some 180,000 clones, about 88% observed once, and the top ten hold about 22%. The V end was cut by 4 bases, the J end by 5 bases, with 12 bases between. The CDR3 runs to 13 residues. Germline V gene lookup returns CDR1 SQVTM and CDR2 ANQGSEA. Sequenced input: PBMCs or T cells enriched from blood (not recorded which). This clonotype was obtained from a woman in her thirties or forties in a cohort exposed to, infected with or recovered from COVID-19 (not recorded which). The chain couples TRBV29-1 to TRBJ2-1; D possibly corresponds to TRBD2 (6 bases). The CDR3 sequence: CSVGLAADNEQFF. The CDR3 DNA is TGCAGCGTTGGATTAGCGGCAGACAATGAGCAGTTCTTC.